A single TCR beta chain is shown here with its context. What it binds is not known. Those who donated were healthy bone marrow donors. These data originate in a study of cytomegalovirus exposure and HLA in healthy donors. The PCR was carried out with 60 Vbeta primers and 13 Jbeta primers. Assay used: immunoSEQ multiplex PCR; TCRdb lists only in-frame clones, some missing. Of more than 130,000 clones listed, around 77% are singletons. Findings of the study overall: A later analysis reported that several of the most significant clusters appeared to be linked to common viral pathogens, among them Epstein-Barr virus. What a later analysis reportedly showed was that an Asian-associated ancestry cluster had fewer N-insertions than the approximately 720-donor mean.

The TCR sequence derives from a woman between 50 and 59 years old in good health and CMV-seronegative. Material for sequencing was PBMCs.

The CDR3 sequence is CASSLFGGTEAFF. The CDR3 coding sequence is TGTGCCAGCAGCTTGTTTGGGGGGACTGAAGCTTTCTTT. V and J are TRBV7-2 and TRBJ1-1, with D perhaps matching TRBD1 (5 bases). Between the trimmed V and J ends, which lost 3 bases and 5 bases, there was a span of 10 bases. CDR3 length: 13 residues. CDR1 is SGHTA and CDR2 is FQGNSA in the germline V gene.